The T cell receptor (beta chain) under discussion was sequenced for a study of post-analysis software for immune sequencing data (dated by TCRdb to the mid-2010s). With respect to the entire study: Recorded disease courses included relapsing-remitting, secondary progressive and progressive-relapsing multiple sclerosis, with some patients lacking subtype annotation. Patient repertoires were compared against around 10 previously published healthy control repertoires from donors aged about 6 to 26 years. A subset of samples was prepared in parallel using single-end sample barcoding, then pooled and co-amplified after Illumina adapter ligation.

Library creation used PCR. Sequencing used an Illumina HiSeq 2500. Unique molecular identifiers were incorporated into TCR beta cDNA libraries to reduce PCR and sequencing biases. Every 1 to 10 million input T cells yielded approximately 500,000 cDNA molecules, meaning each molecule approximated one T cell. The same protocol used for the earlier healthy control dataset was applied to prepare and sequence the patient libraries. Within a given batch, samples were prepared together, multiplexed and sequenced on the same HiSeq lane. The authors processed their data as follows. Raw barcoded reads were processed with MIGEC, and single-read molecular identifier groups were discarded before consensus assembly and CDR3 extraction. Clonotype tables were post-analysed with VDJtools, and diversity was normalized by down-sampling all datasets to the smallest sample size. In repertoire overlap clustering, CDR3 amino acid sequences, but not nucleotide sequences, were matched to correct batch-related cross-sample contamination. The public reads were reprocessed in TCRdb via fastp at Q25 and MiXCR, keeping in-frame beta chains. Each entry is one CDR3 protein sequence, shown with its most common DNA and genes. These V and J calls are TCRdb output, not the study's own analysis. The table for this sample lists approximately 660,000 distinct CDR3 sequences; 59% of them were counted only once. Approximately 10% of the sample belongs to the ten largest clones.

Here is what the overall study found, with its caveats: Multiple sclerosis patients had significantly lower normalized Chao1 diversity than controls, a result that suggests substantial peripheral T-cell clonal expansion. Four to six TRBV segments, including TRBV5-6, TRBV5-1 and TRBV20-1, were significantly more frequent in patients than controls. The multiple sclerosis patient group was slightly younger than the control group. Direct clustering with F measure revealed strong co-clustering of samples prepared in the same batch, which led to a batch-effect correction.

As to this clonotype: It has no known antigen specificity. Nothing much larger sits one base from this clone, and base qualities are not available.

V was cut back by 1 base and J by 6 bases, leaving a gap of 10 bases between them. According to the germline V gene, CDR1 reads SGHRS and CDR2 reads YFSETQ. There are 13 amino acids in the CDR3, from cysteine to phenylalanine inclusive. The retained sequence is limited to the CDR3, 39 bases, with the frame set at the first base. To demonstrate the VDJtools post-analysis software, the study profiled TCR beta repertoires from the peripheral blood of 13 young patients with multiple sclerosis. The multiple sclerosis patients were children and adolescents ranging in age from about 6 to 17 years. The chain uses TRBV5-1 and TRBJ1-2, and perhaps TRBD1 as D gene, on 6 matching bases. The sequencing sample was made of blood. The receptor was isolated from a girl aged 2-15 years with multiple sclerosis. The DNA is as follows: TGCGCCAGCAGCTTGTCCGGGGGGCATGGCTACACCTTC. This yields the protein CASSLSGGHGYTF.